This entry is about one T cell receptor beta chain. Antigen unknown. J gave up 7 bases and V 4 bases, and 18 bases lay outside the gene matches. Germline CDR1 and CDR2: GTSNPN and SVGIG (reference sequence). This CDR3 has 18 residues. Purities in excess of 95% were seen in all sorted populations. The source of the sample is a study of beta chain features in type 1 diabetes. Whole-study context: The study found patients and healthy donors alike in age, gender and cell yields. Study results and caveats: Shortening that was moderate but significant affected the TCRB CDR3s of Type 1 diabetes patients in all four CD4+ subsets.

Expressed TCRB transcripts were sequenced because the isolated RNA had all been reverse transcribed beforehand. The method was immunoSEQ multiplex PCR; TCRdb's version includes in-frame clones alone and lacks a portion of them. The sample has under 400,000 clones, 10% to 15% seen once. The chain combines TRBV30 with TRBJ2-2, with TRBD2 identical over 10 bases. Material for sequencing was naive CD4+ T cells from blood. The receptor was derived from a young woman with type 1 diabetes. The CDR3 reads CAWKNQREGQRASGELFF. For the CDR3, the DNA is TGTGCCTGGAAGAATCAGCGGGAGGGCCAAAGGGCGAGCGGGGAGCTGTTTTTT.